This T cell receptor (beta chain) was recovered during a study of T-cell reconstitution after alpha-beta-depleted transplantation in children. Unique molecular identifiers were incorporated during preparation of the TCRbeta library. Each CDR3 protein gets one entry after TCRdb re-called the PCR reads with MiXCR. The sample gives under 850,000 distinct CDR3 sequences, approximately 14% of which show up once; around 0.76% is in the top ten. Overall study findings and caveats: Several hundred expanded graft clones reportedly gave rise to the alpha-beta T cells present about two months after transplant. T-cell counts and diversity were attributed mostly to newly produced T cells one year after transplant. Elevated TCRbeta diversity at day 60 was traced, in some patients, to surviving recipient T cells and thymic progenitors.

Germline loops: CDR1 MNHEY, CDR2 SVGEGT. The junction had 2 bases not matched to a gene; V was cut back by 5 bases and J by 7 bases. The length of the CDR3 is 12 residues. This clonotype turned up a few times. The antigen is not known. Specimen: PBMCs, collected before TCRalphabeta/CD19-depleted stem cell transplant. This chain links TRBV6-2 or TRBV6-3 with TRBJ2-1; 7 bases line up with TRBD1. The sequence came from a girl aged 2-10 years with congenital amegakaryocytic thrombocytopenia, due to receive a stem cell transplant. In DNA form, the CDR3 reads TGTGCCAGCAGTAACAGGGGTAATGAGCAGTTCTTC. It is translated as CASSNRGNEQFF.